A single sample gave rise to the 21 T cell receptor beta chains below, sequenced in a study of CD8 T cells in ankylosing spondylitis. MiXCR, applied by TCRdb to the 5' RACE reads, yields one record per CDR3 protein. Of approximately 220,000 distinct CDR3 sequences listed, approximately 24% are singletons. Sequencing was carried out using blood, either unsorted or a sorted T cell fraction (not recorded which). The receptors originated from a male donor with ankylosing spondylitis or in good health (not recorded which).

This chain links TRBV19 with TRBJ1-3; D gene ambiguous. With 2 bases removed from V and 1 base from J, the gap between germline ends came to 3 bases. This CDR3 spans 13 amino acids. From germline, CDR1 is LNHDA and CDR2 SQIVND (reference sequence). CDR3 amino acids: CASSIQSGNTIYF. The CDR3 bases are TGTGCCAGTAGTATACAATCTGGAAACACCATATATTTT.

This clonotype has more than one count but fewer than ten. The chain recombines TRBV18 with TRBJ2-5; D could derive from TRBD1 or TRBD2 (6 bases each). Germline V gene lookup returns CDR1 KGHSH and CDR2 LQKENI. The CDR3 covers 15 residues. V lost 1 base to trimming and J lost 3 bases, with 12 bases between them. DNA for the CDR3: TGTGCCAGCTCACCACGTCGGGGGCGGGAAGAGACCCAGTACTTC. Its protein product is CASSPRRGREETQYF. The full variable domain, in which reference TRBV18 and TRBJ2-5 provide the parts outside the CDR3, is NAGVMQNPRHLVRRRGQEARLRCSPMKGHSHVYWYRQLPEEGLKFMVYLQKENIIDESGMPKERFSAEFPKEGPSILRIQQVVRGDSAAYFCASSPRRGREETQYFGPGTRLLVL.

CDR3 protein: CSVWGQGMQETQYF. The CDR3 region has the DNA TGCAGCGTTTGGGGGCAGGGGATGCAAGAGACCCAGTACTTC. This chain links TRBV29-1 with TRBJ2-5; TRBD1 might be the D (6 bases). Looked up from germline, CDR1 is SQVTM and CDR2 is ANQGSEA. This CDR3 has 14 residues. Trimming left V 5 bases short and J 2 bases short, with 15 bases between.

The chain carries TRBV29-1 and TRBJ2-7; maybe TRBD2 (5 bases). V dropped 4 bases and J dropped 4 bases, with 14 bases sitting between them. Germline values: CDR1 SQVTM, CDR2 ANQGSEA. This CDR3 has 13 amino acids. Here the CDR3 DNA reads TGCAGCGTTGTCGAACTAGTGAGTTACGAGCAGTACTTC. As protein: CSVVELVSYEQYF.

There are a few counts of this clonotype. This chain connects TRBV7-9 to TRBJ2-5; D is undetermined. CDR3 length: 15 residues. V gave up 1 base and J gave up 5 bases, with 14 bases separating them. The germline CDR1 and CDR2 sequences are SEHNR and FQNEAQ (reference sequence). The CDR3 sequence: CASSLVAGLGETQYF. In DNA, the CDR3 is TGTGCCAGCAGCTTAGTCGCAGGCCTGGGGGAGACCCAGTACTTC.

This clonotype showed up many times. The rearrangement links TRBV5-1 to TRBJ1-1, with 7 bases aligning to TRBD1. CDR1 is SGHRS, CDR2 YFSETQ, per germline. CDR3 size: 18 residues. The J segment lost 1 base and the V segment lost 2 bases, leaving 14 bases of the junction unmatched. DNA for the CDR3: TGCGCCAGCAGCTTCCGGACAGGCCGAGGAATGACGAACACTGAAGCTTTCTTT. Translating it yields CASSFRTGRGMTNTEAFF.

The V and J genes are TRBV4-3 and TRBJ1-5; D is unresolved. Trimming took 1 base from V and 0 from J, leaving 10 bases between them. This CDR3 has 16 residues. From germline, CDR1 is LGHNA and CDR2 YSLEER. CDR3 residues: CASSQAVSVSNQPQHF. The CDR3 DNA reads as TGCGCCAGCAGCCAAGCAGTTTCAGTTAGCAATCAGCCCCAGCATTTT.

This clonotype occurred many times. The chain combines TRBV12-3 or TRBV12-4 with TRBJ1-5, with TRBD1 matching 7 bases. The CDR3 has 14 amino acids. The V gene end was trimmed by 1 base and the J gene end by 7 bases; junction bases not matched to a gene: 4. CDR3 DNA sequence: TGTGCCAGCAGTTTAGGCAGGGGGGGACAGCCCCAGCATTTT. Residues: CASSLGRGGQPQHF.

This chain joins TRBV7-2 and TRBJ2-1; D is possibly TRBD2 (5 bases). The germline V gene has CDR1 SGHTA and CDR2 FQGNSA. The CDR3 extends over 15 amino acids. V lost 5 bases and J lost 6, with 17 bases in between. The CDR3 reads CASSRSDPNPNEQFF. The CDR3 coding sequence is TGTGCCAGCAGCCGTAGCGACCCCAACCCCAATGAGCAGTTCTTC. Full variable domain (rest looked up from reference TRBV7-2 and TRBJ2-1): GAGVSQSPSNKVTEKGKDVELRCDPISGHTALYWYRQSLGQGLEFLIYFQGNSAPDKSGLPSDRFSAERTGGSVSTLTIQRTQQEDSAVYLCASSRSDPNPNEQFFGPGTRLTVL.

This clonotype was detected many times. The chain is built from TRBV4-3 and TRBJ2-3; 7 bases fit TRBD2. Germline V gives CDR1 LGHNA, CDR2 YSLEER. V lost 3 bases, J lost 3 bases, and 6 bases stayed unmatched. The length of the CDR3 is 15 residues. CDR3: CASSQLGGATDTQYF. CDR3 coding DNA: TGCGCCAGCAGCCAGTTGGGAGGGGCTACAGATACGCAGTATTTT.

This clonotype was observed at least ten times. The chain recombines TRBV7-3 with TRBJ2-3; TRBD2 aligns across 7 bases. The CDR3 is made up of 18 amino acids. Germline values: CDR1 SGHTA, CDR2 FQGTGA. J gave up 1 base and V 5 bases, and 15 bases lay outside the gene matches. CDR3 bases: TGTGCCAGCAGCCTTGGCTGGGGGGGGACTGGGGGCACAGATACGCAGTATTTT. Translation gives CASSLGWGGTGGTDTQYF.

Ten or more counts support this clonotype. V and J are TRBV4-2 and TRBJ2-3, with D hard to call. Germline CDR1 and CDR2: LGHNA and YNFKEQ. Trimming took off 1 base at V and 0 bases at J, with 14 bases between the two ends. The CDR3 extends over 17 amino acids. The chain's CDR3 is CASSQVTGITSTDTQYF. The CDR3 nucleotides read TGTGCCAGCAGCCAAGTAACGGGCATCACTAGCACAGATACGCAGTATTTT.

The chain joins TRBV20-1 to TRBJ2-7; 10 positions match TRBD1. This CDR3 spans 16 amino acids. V shed 0 bases, J shed 4 bases, and the junction held 9 bases outside the gene matches. Per the germline V gene, CDR1 is DFQATT and CDR2 is SNEGSKA (reference sequence). CDR3: CSARDEPGQGRYEQYF. Written as DNA, the CDR3 is TGCAGTGCTAGAGACGAACCGGGACAGGGGAGGTACGAGCAGTACTTC.

This clonotype was recorded many times. The chain carries TRBV29-1 and TRBJ2-1; D gene ambiguous. V was pared by 7 bases and J by 10 bases, with 11 bases between. The CDR3 covers 10 residues. CDR1 SQVTM and CDR2 ANQGSEA come from the germline V gene. The CDR3 coding sequence is TGCAGCGGGGTTCGGCACGAGCAGTTCTTC. As protein: CSGVRHEQFF.

A few counts support this clonotype. J is TRBJ2-1 and V is TRBV5-1; D uncertain. V lost 0 bases to trimming and J lost 4 bases, with 11 bases between them. The CDR3 is made up of 15 amino acids. The germline gives CDR1 SGHRS, CDR2 YFSETQ. CDR3 coding DNA: TGCGCCAGCAGCTTGGGAGGTAGCAGATACAATGAGCAGTTCTTC. This encodes CASSLGGSRYNEQFF.

This clonotype was counted many times. The rearrangement links TRBV18 to TRBJ2-5; D not certain. Per germline, CDR1 KGHSH and CDR2 LQKENI. The ends were cut back, 3 bases at V and 2 bases at J, with 10 bases in the middle. The CDR3 has 14 amino acids. The chain's CDR3 is CASSPVSQQETQYF. CDR3 coding DNA: TGTGCCAGCTCACCGGTTAGTCAGCAAGAGACCCAGTACTTC.

The chain recombines TRBV12-3 or TRBV12-4 with TRBJ2-2; D is tentatively TRBD1 or TRBD2 (5 bases each). Deletions cut 7 bases from V and 0 bases from J, with 18 bases between. This CDR3 has 17 amino acids. CDR3 DNA: TGTGCCAGCACCCCGGGACCCTCGGCCCCGAACACCGGGGAGCTGTTTTTT. Encoded protein: CASTPGPSAPNTGELFF.

This clonotype was picked up many times. The chain combines TRBV6-5 with TRBJ2-1; 9 bases are shared with TRBD2. After removal of 4 bases from V and 5 bases from J, the junction contained 6 bases not matched to a gene. This CDR3 region has 15 residues. CDR1 is MNHEY and CDR2 is SVGAGI in the germline V gene. For the CDR3, the DNA is TGTGCCAGCAGTTTAGCTGCGGGAGGGCACAATGAGCAGTTCTTC. It specifies CASSLAAGGHNEQFF.

The table lists this clonotype with many counts. The chain has TRBV3-1 and TRBJ2-7; no definite D call. Deletions cut 3 bases from V and 7 bases from J, with 10 bases between. CDR1 is LGHDT and CDR2 is YNNKEL in the germline V gene (reference sequence). There are 12 residues in the CDR3. The CDR3 sequence: CASSQNYVEQYF. The CDR3 bases are TGTGCCAGCAGCCAGAATTATGTGGAGCAGTACTTC.

This clonotype was seen many times. This CDR3 reads CASSLVGGPSSYNEQFF. The CDR3, as DNA: TGTGCCAGCAGCTTAGTTGGGGGGCCGAGCTCCTACAATGAGCAGTTCTTC. V usage is TRBV7-9 and J usage is TRBJ2-1; D may be TRBD1 or TRBD2 (6 bases each). Trimming removed 1 base at V and 0 bases at J, with 13 bases between. Germline V gene sequence: CDR1 SEHNR, CDR2 FQNEAQ (reference sequence). The CDR3 has 17 residues.

The gene calls are TRBV20-1 and TRBJ2-5; 8 nucleotides agree with TRBD1. Germline CDR1 is DFQATT and CDR2 is SNEGSKA (reference sequence). The CDR3 spans 14 residues. Germline trimming cut 5 bases from V and 2 bases from J; bases unmatched to any gene: 7. The CDR3 DNA reads TGCAGTGCTCGAAAAGGACAGGGACAAGAGACCCAGTACTTC. It yields the protein CSARKGQGQETQYF.